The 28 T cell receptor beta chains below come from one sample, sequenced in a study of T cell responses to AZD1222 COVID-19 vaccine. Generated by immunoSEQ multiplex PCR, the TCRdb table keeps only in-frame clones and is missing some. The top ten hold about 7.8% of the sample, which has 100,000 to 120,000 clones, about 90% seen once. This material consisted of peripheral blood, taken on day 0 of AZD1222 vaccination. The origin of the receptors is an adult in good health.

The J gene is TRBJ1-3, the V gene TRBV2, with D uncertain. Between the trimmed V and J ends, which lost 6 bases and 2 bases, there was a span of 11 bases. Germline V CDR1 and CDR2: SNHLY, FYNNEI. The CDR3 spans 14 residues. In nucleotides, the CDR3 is TGTGCCAGCAGGAGAGTAAGAACTGGAAACACCATATATTTT. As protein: CASRRVRTGNTIYF. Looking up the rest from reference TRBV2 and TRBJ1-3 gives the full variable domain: EPEVTQTPSHQVTQMGQEVILRCVPISNHLYFYWYRQILGQKVEFLVSFYNNEISEKSEIFDDQFSVERPDGSNFTLKIRSTKLEDSAMYFCASRRVRTGNTIYFGEGSWLTVV.

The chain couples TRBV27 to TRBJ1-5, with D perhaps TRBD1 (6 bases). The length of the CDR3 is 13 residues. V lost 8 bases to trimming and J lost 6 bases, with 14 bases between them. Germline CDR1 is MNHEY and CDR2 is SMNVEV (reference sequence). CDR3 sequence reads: CASVTGSGQPQHF. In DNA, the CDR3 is TGTGCCAGCGTCACAGGGTCGGGTCAGCCCCAGCATTTT.

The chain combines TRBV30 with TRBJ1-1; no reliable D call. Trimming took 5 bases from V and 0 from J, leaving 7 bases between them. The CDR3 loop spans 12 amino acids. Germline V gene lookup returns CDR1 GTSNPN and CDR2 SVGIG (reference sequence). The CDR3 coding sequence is TGTGCCTGGCATACAGTGAACACTGAAGCTTTCTTT. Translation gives CAWHTVNTEAFF.

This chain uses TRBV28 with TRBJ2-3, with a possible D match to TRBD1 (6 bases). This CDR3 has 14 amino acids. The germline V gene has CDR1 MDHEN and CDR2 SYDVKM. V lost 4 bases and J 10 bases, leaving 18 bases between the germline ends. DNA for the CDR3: TGTGCCAGCAGTTCATATCGCTCAGGGGATGCGCAGTATTTT. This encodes CASSSYRSGDAQYF.

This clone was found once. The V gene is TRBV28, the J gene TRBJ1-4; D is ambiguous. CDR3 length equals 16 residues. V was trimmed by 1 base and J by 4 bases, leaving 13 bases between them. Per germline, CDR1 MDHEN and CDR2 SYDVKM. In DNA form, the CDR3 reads TGTGCCAGCAGTTTATCCCTCGGAGGCGGTAATGAAAAACTGTTTTTT. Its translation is CASSLSLGGGNEKLFF.

The CDR3 sequence is CASSLSGAGGNEQFF. CDR3 coding DNA: TGTGCCAGCAGTTTATCGGGGGCGGGGGGCAATGAGCAGTTCTTC. This chain links TRBV27 with TRBJ2-1, with TRBD2 identical over 8 bases. This CDR3 spans 15 amino acids. Per the germline V gene, CDR1 is MNHEY and CDR2 is SMNVEV (reference sequence). The trim removed 0 bases at V and 6 bases at J, leaving 4 bases unmatched.

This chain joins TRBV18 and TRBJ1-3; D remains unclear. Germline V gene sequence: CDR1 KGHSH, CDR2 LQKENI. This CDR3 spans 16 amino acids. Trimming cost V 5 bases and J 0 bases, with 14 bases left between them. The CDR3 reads CASSVNTERSGNTIYF. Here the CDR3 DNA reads TGTGCCAGCTCAGTGAATACAGAACGCTCTGGAAACACCATATATTTT.

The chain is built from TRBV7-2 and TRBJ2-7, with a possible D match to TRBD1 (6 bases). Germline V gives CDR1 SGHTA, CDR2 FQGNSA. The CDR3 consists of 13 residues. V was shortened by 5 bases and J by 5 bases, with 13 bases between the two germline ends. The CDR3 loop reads CASSPRGYDEQYF. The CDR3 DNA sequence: TGTGCCAGCAGCCCAAGGGGGTATGACGAGCAGTACTTC.

The CDR3 coding sequence is TGTGCCAGTAGTCCAGGGGATGGGGCAGCCCAGCATTTT. It codes for CASSPGDGAAQHF. The rearrangement joins TRBV19 to TRBJ1-5; a weak D match, TRBD1 (6 bases). There are 13 residues in the CDR3. V was clipped by 5 bases and J by 11 bases, with 16 bases between them. Per the germline V gene, CDR1 is LNHDA and CDR2 is SQIVND (reference sequence). Together with reference TRBV19 and TRBJ1-5, the CDR3 gives the full variable domain: DGGITQSPKYLFRKEGQNVTLSCEQNLNHDAMYWYRQDPGQGLRLIYYSQIVNDFQKGDIAEGYSVSREKKESFPLTVTSAQKNPTAFYLCASSPGDGAAQHFGDGTRLSIL.

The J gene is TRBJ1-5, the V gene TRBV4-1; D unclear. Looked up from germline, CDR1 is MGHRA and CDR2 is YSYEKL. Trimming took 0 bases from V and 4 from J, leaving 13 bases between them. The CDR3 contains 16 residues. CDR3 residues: CASSQEGKGRNQPQHF. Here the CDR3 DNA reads TGCGCCAGCAGCCAAGAGGGTAAAGGGCGGAATCAGCCCCAGCATTTT.

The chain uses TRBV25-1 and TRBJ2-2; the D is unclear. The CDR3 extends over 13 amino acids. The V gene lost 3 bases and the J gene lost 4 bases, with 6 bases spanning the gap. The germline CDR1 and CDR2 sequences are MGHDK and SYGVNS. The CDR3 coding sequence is TGTGCCAGCAGTGATCGGACCACCGGGGAGCTGTTTTTT. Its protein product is CASSDRTTGELFF.

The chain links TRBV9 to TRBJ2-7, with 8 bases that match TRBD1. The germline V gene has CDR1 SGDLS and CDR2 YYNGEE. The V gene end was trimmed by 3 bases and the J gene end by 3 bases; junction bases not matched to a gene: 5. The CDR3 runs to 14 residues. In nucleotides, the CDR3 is TGTGCCAGCAGCGCCGGGACAGGAGTCTACGAGCAGTACTTC. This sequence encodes CASSAGTGVYEQYF.

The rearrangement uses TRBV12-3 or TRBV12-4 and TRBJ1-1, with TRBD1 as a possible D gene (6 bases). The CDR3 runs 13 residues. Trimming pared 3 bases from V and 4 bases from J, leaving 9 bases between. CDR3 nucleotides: TGTGCCAGCAGTTTGTCAGGGGCCACTGAAGCTTTCTTT. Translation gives CASSLSGATEAFF.

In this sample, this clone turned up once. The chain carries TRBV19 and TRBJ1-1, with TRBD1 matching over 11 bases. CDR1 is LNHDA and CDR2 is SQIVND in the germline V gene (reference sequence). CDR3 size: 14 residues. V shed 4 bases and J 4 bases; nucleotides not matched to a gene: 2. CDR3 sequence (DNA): TGTGCCAGTAGTAAGGACAGGGGGCGCACTGAAGCTTTCTTT. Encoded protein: CASSKDRGRTEAFF.

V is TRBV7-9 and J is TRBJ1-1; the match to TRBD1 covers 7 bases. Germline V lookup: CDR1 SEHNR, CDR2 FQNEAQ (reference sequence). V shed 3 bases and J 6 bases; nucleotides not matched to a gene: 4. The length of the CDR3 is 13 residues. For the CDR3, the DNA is TGTGCCAGCAGCTTTACCACAGGGGCTGAAGCTTTCTTT. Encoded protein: CASSFTTGAEAFF.

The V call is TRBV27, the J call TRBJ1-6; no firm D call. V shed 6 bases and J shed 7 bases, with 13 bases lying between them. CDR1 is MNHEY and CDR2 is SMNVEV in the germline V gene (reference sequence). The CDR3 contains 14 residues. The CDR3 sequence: CASSLAGGNSPLHF. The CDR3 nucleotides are TGTGCCAGCAGCCTAGCAGGAGGGAATTCACCCCTCCACTTT.

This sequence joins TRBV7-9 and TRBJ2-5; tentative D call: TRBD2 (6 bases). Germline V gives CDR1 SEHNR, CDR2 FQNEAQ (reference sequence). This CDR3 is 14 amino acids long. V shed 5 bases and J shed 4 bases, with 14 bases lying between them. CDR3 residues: CASSPKTSVETQYF. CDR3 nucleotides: TGTGCCAGCAGCCCAAAGACTAGTGTAGAGACCCAGTACTTC. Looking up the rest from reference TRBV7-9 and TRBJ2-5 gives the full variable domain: DTGVSQNPRHKITKRGQNVTFRCDPISEHNRLYWYRQTLGQGPEFLTYFQNEAQLEKSRLLSDRFSAERPKGSFSTLEIQRTEQGDSAMYLCASSPKTSVETQYFGPGTRLLVL.

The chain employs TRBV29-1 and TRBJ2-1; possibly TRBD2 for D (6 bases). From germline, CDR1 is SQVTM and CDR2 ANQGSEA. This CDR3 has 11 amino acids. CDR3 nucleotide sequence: TGCAGGGGGACTGCCTACAATGAGCAGTTCTTC. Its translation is CRGTAYNEQFF.

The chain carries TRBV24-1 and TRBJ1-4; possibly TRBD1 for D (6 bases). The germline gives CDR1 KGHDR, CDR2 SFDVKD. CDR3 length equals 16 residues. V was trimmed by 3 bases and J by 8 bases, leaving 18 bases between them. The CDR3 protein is CATSDAGPGAREKLFF. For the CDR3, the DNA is TGTGCCACCAGTGATGCCGGACCAGGGGCTCGGGAAAAACTGTTTTTT.

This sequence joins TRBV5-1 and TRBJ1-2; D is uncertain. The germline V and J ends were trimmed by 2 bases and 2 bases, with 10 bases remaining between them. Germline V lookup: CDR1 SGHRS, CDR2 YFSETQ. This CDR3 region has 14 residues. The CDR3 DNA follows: TGCGCCAGCAGCTTTTTGGACGGAAACTATGGCTACACCTTC. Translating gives CASSFLDGNYGYTF.

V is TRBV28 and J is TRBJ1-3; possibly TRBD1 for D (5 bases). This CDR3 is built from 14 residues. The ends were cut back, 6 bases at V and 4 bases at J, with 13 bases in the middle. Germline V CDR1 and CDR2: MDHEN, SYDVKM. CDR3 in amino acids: CASSSTGQGNTIYF. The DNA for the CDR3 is TGTGCCAGCAGCTCCACGGGGCAAGGAAACACCATATATTTT.

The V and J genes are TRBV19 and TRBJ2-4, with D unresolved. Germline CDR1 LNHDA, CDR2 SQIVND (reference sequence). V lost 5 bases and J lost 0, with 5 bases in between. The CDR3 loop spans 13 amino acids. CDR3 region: CASSFEAKNIQYF. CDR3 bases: TGTGCCAGTAGTTTTGAAGCCAAAAACATTCAGTACTTC. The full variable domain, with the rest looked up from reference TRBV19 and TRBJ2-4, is DGGITQSPKYLFRKEGQNVTLSCEQNLNHDAMYWYRQDPGQGLRLIYYSQIVNDFQKGDIAEGYSVSREKKESFPLTVTSAQKNPTAFYLCASSFEAKNIQYFGAGTRLSVL.

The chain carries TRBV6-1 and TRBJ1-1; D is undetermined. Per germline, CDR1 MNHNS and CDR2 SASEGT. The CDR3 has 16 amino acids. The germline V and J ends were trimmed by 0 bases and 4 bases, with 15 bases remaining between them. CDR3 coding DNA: TGTGCCAGCAGTGAAGCCCCGGGGAGGGTATTCACTGAAGCTTTCTTT. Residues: CASSEAPGRVFTEAFF.

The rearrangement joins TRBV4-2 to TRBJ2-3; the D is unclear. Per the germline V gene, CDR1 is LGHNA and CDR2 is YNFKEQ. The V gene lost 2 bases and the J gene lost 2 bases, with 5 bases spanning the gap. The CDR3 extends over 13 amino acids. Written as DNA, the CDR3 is TGTGCCAGCAGCCAAACGACCACAGATACGCAGTATTTT. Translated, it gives CASSQTTTDTQYF.

The CDR3 DNA is TGTGCCAGCAGTACCGGGGAGAGGGCGAGGTATGGCTACACCTTC. Its translation: CASSTGERARYGYTF. The chain has TRBV6-6 and TRBJ1-2; D not resolved. The germline CDR1 and CDR2 sequences are MNHNY and SVGAGI (reference sequence). CDR3 size: 15 residues. V was cut by 5 bases and J by 5 bases, with 18 bases left in between.

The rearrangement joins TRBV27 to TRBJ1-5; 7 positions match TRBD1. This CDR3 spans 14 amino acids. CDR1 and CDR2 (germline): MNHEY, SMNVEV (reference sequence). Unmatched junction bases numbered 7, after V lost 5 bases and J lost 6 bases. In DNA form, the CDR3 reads TGTGCCAGCAGTCACGGACAGGAGGGTCAGCCCCAGCATTTT. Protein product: CASSHGQEGQPQHF.

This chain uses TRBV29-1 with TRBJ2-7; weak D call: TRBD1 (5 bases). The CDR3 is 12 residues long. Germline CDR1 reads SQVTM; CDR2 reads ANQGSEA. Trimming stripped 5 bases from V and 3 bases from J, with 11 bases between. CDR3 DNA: TGCAGCGTTATTGGACACCACTACGAGCAGTACTTC. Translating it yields CSVIGHHYEQYF.

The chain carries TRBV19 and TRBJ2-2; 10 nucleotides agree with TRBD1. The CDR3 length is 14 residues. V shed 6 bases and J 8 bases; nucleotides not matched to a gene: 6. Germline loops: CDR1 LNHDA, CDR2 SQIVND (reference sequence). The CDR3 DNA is TGTGCCAGTAGACGACAGGGGGCGACGGGGGAGCTGTTTTTT. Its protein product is CASRRQGATGELFF.